This T cell receptor beta chain was obtained from a study of T cell changes during pregnancy in multiple sclerosis. Sequenced by immunoSEQ multiplex PCR; TCRdb stores in-frame clones only, minus some. The sample yields over 35,000 clones, about 95% seen once. Trimming stripped 5 bases from V and 1 base from J, with 6 bases between. This CDR3 region has 13 residues. In germline, CDR1 is MNHEY, CDR2 SVGAGI. Here the sequenced sample was CD4+ T cells from peripheral blood mononuclear cells, taken in the second trimester of pregnancy. This sequence joins TRBV6-5 and TRBJ2-4; maybe TRBD1 (5 bases). The source is a female donor with multiple sclerosis, enrolled in a pregnancy study. As DNA, the CDR3 is TGTGCCAGCAGTAAGGGGGCCAAAAACATTCAGTACTTC. It yields the protein CASSKGAKNIQYF.